The 9 T cell receptor beta chains in this list originate from one sample, sequenced in a study of a mutant IDH1 vaccine in newly diagnosed glioma. This sample's time point: baseline, week 1 (first vaccination visit). Noted treatment: pre-vaccination baseline after standard-of-care therapy. The method was immunoSEQ multiplex PCR; TCRdb's version includes in-frame clones alone and lacks a portion of them. The table shows 55,000 to 70,000 clones, with more than 65% occurring only once. This sample comprised PBMCs, obtained from a glioma patient treated with radiotherapy, temozolomide or both. These receptor sequences come from a man aged 50 to 60 with glioma.

This rearrangement joins TRBV5-1 to TRBJ1-6; D possibly corresponds to TRBD1 (6 bases). Germline lookup yields CDR1 SGHRS and CDR2 YFSETQ. The ends were cut back, 0 bases at V and 9 bases at J, with 19 bases in the middle. This CDR3 is 17 amino acids long. Written as DNA, the CDR3 is TGCGCCAGCAGCTTGGGGGTGGGGGGCGCAAAAAGTTCACCCCTCCACTTT. It specifies CASSLGVGGAKSSPLHF.

The chain couples TRBV19 to TRBJ1-6; D unclear. The CDR3 is 13 residues long. V lost 3 bases and J lost 11, with 11 bases in between. In germline, CDR1 is LNHDA, CDR2 SQIVND (reference sequence). Here the CDR3 DNA reads TGTGCCAGTAGTATTGAGGGTCGGACACCCCTCCACTTT. Protein: CASSIEGRTPLHF.

This chain connects TRBV7-8 to TRBJ1-1, with a tentative D call TRBD1 (5 bases). The length of the CDR3 is 14 residues. Germline lookup yields CDR1 SGHVS and CDR2 FQNEAQ. The V end was cut by 4 bases, the J end by 1 base, with 10 bases between. The CDR3, as DNA: TGTGCCAGCAGCTGGTCCCAGGGGAACACTGAAGCTTTCTTT. Encoded protein: CASSWSQGNTEAFF.

This chain joins TRBV6-5 and TRBJ1-2, with D perhaps TRBD1 (5 bases). Germline CDR1 reads MNHEY; CDR2 reads SVGAGI. This CDR3 is built from 13 residues. V was clipped by 6 bases and J by 6 bases, with 14 bases between them. The CDR3 DNA follows: TGTGCCAGCAGCCCGGAGGGGAAGCATGGCTACACCTTC. It is translated as CASSPEGKHGYTF.

V usage is TRBV5-4 and J usage is TRBJ1-2, with 9 bases lining up with TRBD1. V gave up 4 bases and J gave up 6 bases; unmatched junction bases: 7. In germline, CDR1 is SGHNT, CDR2 YYREEE (reference sequence). This CDR3 region has 14 residues. CDR3 nucleotide sequence: TGTGCCAGCAGCACCGACAGGGGGTGGAATGGCTACACCTTC. Translating gives CASSTDRGWNGYTF.

This clone was seen a handful of times. This chain joins TRBV30 and TRBJ1-1; D is perhaps TRBD1 (6 bases). Germline V gene lookup returns CDR1 GTSNPN and CDR2 SVGIG (reference sequence). The CDR3 contains 14 residues. Trimming removed 0 bases from V and 4 bases from J, with 12 bases in between. CDR3 region: CAWSVDSLSTEAFF. CDR3 DNA sequence: TGTGCCTGGAGTGTGGACAGCCTCAGCACTGAAGCTTTCTTT. The entire variable domain, with the rest obtained from reference TRBV30 and TRBJ1-1, is as follows: SQTIHQWPATLVQPVGSPLSLECTVEGTSNPNLYWYRQAAGRGLQLLFYSVGIGQISSEVPQNLSASRPQDRQFILSSKKLLLSDSGFYLCAWSVDSLSTEAFFGQGTRLTVV.

The V and J genes are TRBV27 and TRBJ2-6, with D hard to call. Germline CDR1 and CDR2: MNHEY and SMNVEV (reference sequence). This CDR3 contains 12 residues. V dropped 6 bases and J dropped 2 bases, with 2 bases sitting between them. The CDR3 sequence is CASRAGANVLTF. CDR3 DNA: TGTGCCAGCAGGGCTGGGGCCAACGTCCTGACTTTC.

This chain links TRBV7-9 with TRBJ2-1; D assignment may be TRBD1 or TRBD2 (7 bases each). Germline CDR1 reads SEHNR; CDR2 reads FQNEAQ (reference sequence). This CDR3 is 15 amino acids long. Trimming removed 1 base from V and 5 bases from J, with 12 bases in between. CDR3 DNA sequence: TGTGCCAGCAGCTTAGACGCAGGGGGGGACAATGAGCAGTTCTTC. The encoded protein is CASSLDAGGDNEQFF.

This chain uses TRBV30 with TRBJ1-5; TRBD1 aligns across 7 bases. Germline V gives CDR1 GTSNPN, CDR2 SVGIG (reference sequence). The CDR3 has 13 amino acids. V gave up 5 bases and J gave up 4 bases; unmatched junction bases: 5. The CDR3 sequence is CAWGDRINQPQHF. The CDR3, as DNA: TGTGCCTGGGGGGACAGAATAAATCAGCCCCAGCATTTT.